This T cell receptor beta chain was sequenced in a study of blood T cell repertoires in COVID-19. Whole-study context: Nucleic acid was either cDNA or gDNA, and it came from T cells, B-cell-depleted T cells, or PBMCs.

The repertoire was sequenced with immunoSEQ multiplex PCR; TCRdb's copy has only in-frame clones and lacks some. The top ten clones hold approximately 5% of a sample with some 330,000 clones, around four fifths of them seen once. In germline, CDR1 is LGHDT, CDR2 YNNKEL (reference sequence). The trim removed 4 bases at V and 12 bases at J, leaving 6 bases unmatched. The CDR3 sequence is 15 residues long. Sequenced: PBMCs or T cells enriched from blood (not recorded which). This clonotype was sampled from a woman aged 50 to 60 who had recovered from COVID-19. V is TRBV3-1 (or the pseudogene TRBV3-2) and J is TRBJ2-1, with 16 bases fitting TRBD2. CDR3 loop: CASSPGGTSGGGQFF. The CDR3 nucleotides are TGTGCCAGCAGCCCTGGCGGGACTAGCGGGGGGGGGCAGTTCTTC.